This T cell receptor beta chain was documented in a study of immune evolution from preneoplasia to lung adenocarcinoma. Histologic diagnosis was independently verified by two lung pathologists. CDR1 and CDR2 (germline): SGHAT, FQNNGV. CDR3 length: 13 amino acids. Trimming left V 2 bases short and J 4 bases short, with 5 bases between. Sequencing was performed with immunoSEQ multiplex PCR; in TCRdb, only in-frame clones are kept and a portion is missing. This sample yields 9,500 to 13,000 clones, of which 86% are seen a single time; over 3% belongs to the top ten. The rearrangement joins TRBV11-2 to TRBJ2-2; a weak D match, TRBD1 (5 bases). The sample was FFPE invasive lung adenocarcinoma tissue. The clonotype originates from a person between 65 and 79 years old with invasive lung adenocarcinoma. This chain's CDR3 is CASSLQGTGELFF. In nucleotides, the CDR3 is TGTGCCAGCAGCTTACAGGGCACCGGGGAGCTGTTTTTT.